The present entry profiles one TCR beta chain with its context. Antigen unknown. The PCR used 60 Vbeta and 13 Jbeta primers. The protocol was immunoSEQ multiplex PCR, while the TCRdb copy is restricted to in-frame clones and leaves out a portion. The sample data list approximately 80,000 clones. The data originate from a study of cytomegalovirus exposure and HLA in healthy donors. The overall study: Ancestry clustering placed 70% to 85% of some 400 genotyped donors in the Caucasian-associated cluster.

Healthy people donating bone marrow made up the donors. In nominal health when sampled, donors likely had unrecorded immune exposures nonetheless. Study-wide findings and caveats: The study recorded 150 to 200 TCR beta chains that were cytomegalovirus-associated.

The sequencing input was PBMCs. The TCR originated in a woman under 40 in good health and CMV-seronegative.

CDR3 coding DNA: TGTGCCAGCAGCTCGCACAGGGGCTATGGCTACACCTTC. Translating it yields CASSSHRGYGYTF. The V gene is TRBV11-2, the J gene TRBJ1-2; 7 positions agree with TRBD1. The germline V gene has CDR1 SGHAT and CDR2 FQNNGV. The CDR3 consists of 13 residues. V lost 4 bases, J lost 4 bases, and 3 bases stayed unmatched.